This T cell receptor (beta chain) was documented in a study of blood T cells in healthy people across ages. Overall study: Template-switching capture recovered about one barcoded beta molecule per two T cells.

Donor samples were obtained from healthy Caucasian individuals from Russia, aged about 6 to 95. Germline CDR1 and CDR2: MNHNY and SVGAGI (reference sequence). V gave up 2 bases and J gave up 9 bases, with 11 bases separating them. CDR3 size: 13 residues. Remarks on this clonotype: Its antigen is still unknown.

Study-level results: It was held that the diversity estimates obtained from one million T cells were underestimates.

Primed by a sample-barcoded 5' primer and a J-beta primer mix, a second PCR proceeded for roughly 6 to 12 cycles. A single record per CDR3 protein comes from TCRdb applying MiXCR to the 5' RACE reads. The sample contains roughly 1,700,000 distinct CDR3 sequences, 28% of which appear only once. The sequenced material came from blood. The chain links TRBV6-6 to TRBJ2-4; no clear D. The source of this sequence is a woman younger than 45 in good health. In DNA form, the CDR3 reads TGTGCCAGCAGTTACCCGAGAGAAAGCATTCAGTACTTC. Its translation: CASSYPRESIQYF.